These 21 T cell receptor beta chains originate from one sample sequenced in a study of blood T cell repertoires in COVID-19. Assay used: immunoSEQ multiplex PCR; TCRdb lists only in-frame clones, some missing. The table lists approximately 220,000 clones, around 80% of them singletons. Sequencing used PBMCs or T cells enriched from blood (not recorded which). All receptors come from a woman in her 40s with acute COVID-19.

The chain joins TRBV7-2 to TRBJ2-7; weak D call: TRBD1 (5 bases). Germline CDR1 and CDR2: SGHTA and FQGNSA. Trimming pared 5 bases from V and 2 bases from J, leaving 13 bases between. The CDR3 covers 14 residues. CDR3 nucleotide sequence: TGTGCCAGCAGCACCCGACAGCCACCCTACGAGCAGTACTTC. Amino acids: CASSTRQPPYEQYF.

The CDR3, as DNA: TGTGCCACCTGGCGCGGGTTTGATTCAGATACGCAGTATTTT. Protein: CATWRGFDSDTQYF. The chain links TRBV28 to TRBJ2-3; D might be TRBD2 (5 bases). Trimming cost V 10 bases and J 4 bases, with 18 bases left between them. This CDR3 has 14 amino acids. Germline V gives CDR1 MDHEN, CDR2 SYDVKM.

The chain is built from TRBV25-1 and TRBJ1-2; 7 nucleotides line up with TRBD1. Germline V gene data show CDR1 as MGHDK and CDR2 as SYGVNS. The CDR3 has 14 amino acids. Trimming cost V 6 bases and J 1 base; bases outside gene matches: 5. The CDR3 nucleotides read TGTGCCAGCAGCGCCGGGACAGTTAACTATGGCTACACCTTC. This translates into CASSAGTVNYGYTF.

The chain links TRBV12-3 or TRBV12-4 to TRBJ1-3, with D hard to call. The V and J ends lost 3 bases and 4 bases respectively, with 7 bases between them. The CDR3 covers 13 residues. CDR3 DNA sequence: TGTGCCAGCAGTTTCTCGGGGGGAAACACCATATATTTT. As protein: CASSFSGGNTIYF.

The chain links TRBV19 to TRBJ2-3; D remains unclear. The CDR3 contains 15 residues. Germline V gives CDR1 LNHDA, CDR2 SQIVND (reference sequence). Trimming removed 3 bases from V and 1 base from J, with 11 bases in between. The CDR3 is CASSMGSTGTDTQYF. In nucleotides, the CDR3 is TGTGCCAGTAGTATGGGTAGCACTGGCACAGATACGCAGTATTTT.

The rearrangement uses TRBV20-1 and TRBJ1-5; 7 bases align to TRBD1. The CDR3 has 15 residues. Per germline, CDR1 DFQATT and CDR2 SNEGSKA (reference sequence). V was pared by 3 bases and J by 3 bases, with 8 bases of the junction left unmatched. CDR3 in DNA: TGCAGTGCTAGTGAAGCGACAGGGCCCAATCAGCCCCAGCATTTT. Translation gives CSASEATGPNQPQHF.

This chain uses TRBV6-2 or TRBV6-3 with TRBJ2-4, with 14 bases matching TRBD2. This CDR3 spans 16 amino acids. V was pared by 4 bases and J by 8 bases, with 7 bases of the junction left unmatched. Per germline, CDR1 MNHEY and CDR2 SVGEGT. The CDR3 region is CASSWTSGGLRDIQYF. CDR3 DNA: TGTGCCAGCAGTTGGACTAGCGGGGGGCTTAGGGACATTCAGTACTTC.

The V and J genes are TRBV9 and TRBJ1-4; TRBD1 agrees at 9 bases. Germline V gene data show CDR1 as SGDLS and CDR2 as YYNGEE. The CDR3 is 16 amino acids. The V gene end was trimmed by 4 bases and the J gene end by 3 bases; junction bases not matched to a gene: 7. The CDR3 is CASSPRDRAPNEKLFF. The CDR3 DNA follows: TGTGCCAGCAGCCCGCGGGACAGGGCACCTAATGAAAAACTGTTTTTT. The full variable domain, its missing parts supplied by reference TRBV9 and TRBJ1-4, is DSGVTQTPKHLITATGQRVTLRCSPRSGDLSVYWYQQSLDQGLQFLIQYYNGEERAKGNILERFSAQQFPDLHSELNLSSLELGDSALYFCASSPRDRAPNEKLFFGSGTQLSVL.

The chain couples TRBV5-8 to TRBJ2-5; D is undetermined. Trimming pared 1 base from V and 7 bases from J, leaving 14 bases between. This CDR3 has 14 residues. CDR1 is SGHTS and CDR2 is YDEGEE in the germline V gene. The CDR3 sequence is CASSLFLSGVTQYF. CDR3 in DNA: TGTGCCAGCAGCTTGTTTCTCTCAGGCGTGACCCAGTACTTC.

The gene calls are TRBV6-4 and TRBJ2-1, with D perhaps matching TRBD2 (5 bases). CDR3 length equals 18 residues. V gave up 0 bases and J gave up 4 bases, with 19 bases separating them. Looked up from germline, CDR1 is MRHNA and CDR2 is SNTAGT. CDR3 in DNA: TGTGCCAGCAGTGACTCGATATCCGGCGGGTCGGGATACAATGAGCAGTTCTTC. Translated, it gives CASSDSISGGSGYNEQFF.

This sequence joins TRBV2 and TRBJ1-2, with unresolved D. Germline values: CDR1 SNHLY, CDR2 FYNNEI. There are 14 residues in the CDR3. V shed 9 bases and J shed 4 bases, with 18 bases lying between them. The CDR3 region is CARGPTGNLYGYTF. The CDR3 region has the DNA TGTGCCAGAGGACCGACGGGGAACCTCTATGGCTACACCTTC.

This clone was seen only once. This chain joins TRBV14 and TRBJ1-1, with D uncertain. The CDR3 is 14 amino acids. CDR1 and CDR2 from the germline V gene are SGHDN and FVKESK. Trimming stripped 1 base from V and 5 bases from J, with 11 bases between. CDR3 bases: TGTGCCAGCAGCCAAGGAGGAGGCAGAACTGAAGCTTTCTTT. It encodes CASSQGGGRTEAFF.

V and J are TRBV30 and TRBJ2-1, with D possibly being TRBD2 (6 bases). V gave up 0 bases and J gave up 9 bases, with 15 bases separating them. CDR1 is GTSNPN and CDR2 is SVGIG in the germline V gene (reference sequence). This CDR3 spans 14 amino acids. CDR3 DNA: TGTGCCTGGAGTGTATTTAGGGGAGCGGGTGAGCAGTTCTTC. Translating it yields CAWSVFRGAGEQFF. The whole variable domain, filled in from reference TRBV30 and TRBJ2-1, reads SQTIHQWPATLVQPVGSPLSLECTVEGTSNPNLYWYRQAAGRGLQLLFYSVGIGQISSEVPQNLSASRPQDRQFILSSKKLLLSDSGFYLCAWSVFRGAGEQFFGPGTRLTVL.

As regards this clone: This could be a read error, since a much larger clone is one nucleotide away. The chain couples TRBV19 to TRBJ2-2; the D gene is possibly TRBD2 (5 bases). The CDR3 contains 14 residues. The V gene's germline CDR1 is LNHDA and CDR2 SQIVND (reference sequence). The CDR3 nucleotides read TGTACCAGTAATCGGGGAGAGAACACCGGGGAGCTGTTTTTT. Amino acid sequence: CTSNRGENTGELFF.

This chain links TRBV6-1 with TRBJ2-7; perhaps TRBD1 as D (5 bases). Germline V gene lookup returns CDR1 MNHNS and CDR2 SASEGT. The CDR3 has 14 residues. V was trimmed by 0 bases and J by 4 bases, leaving 10 bases between them. CDR3 in DNA: TGTGCCAGCAGTGAAGCTGAACAGGCTTACGAGCAGTACTTC. The encoded protein is CASSEAEQAYEQYF.

This rearrangement joins TRBV29-1 to TRBJ2-1; TRBD2 matches at 13 bases. The CDR3 contains 16 residues. V lost 3 bases, J lost 4 bases, and 6 bases stayed unmatched. Looked up from germline, CDR1 is SQVTM and CDR2 is ANQGSEA. The CDR3 bases are TGCAGCGTTGATCGTACTAGCGGGAGGGGTTACAATGAGCAGTTCTTC. Encoded protein: CSVDRTSGRGYNEQFF.

This clone was picked up a small number of times. The chain links TRBV2 to TRBJ1-1; D gene uncertain. V lost 10 bases and J 4 bases, leaving 13 bases between the germline ends. The CDR3 covers 12 residues. Germline lookup yields CDR1 SNHLY and CDR2 FYNNEI. In DNA form, the CDR3 reads TGTGCCACTCGATTTGGGAGCACTGAAGCTTTCTTT. Protein: CATRFGSTEAFF.

This clone was observed a handful of times. The sample holds other DNA sequences that translate to the same CDR3. The chain joins TRBV19 to TRBJ2-3; 10 bases fit TRBD1. The J segment lost 3 bases and the V segment lost 3 bases, leaving 6 bases of the junction unmatched. This CDR3 is 16 amino acids long. CDR1 is LNHDA, CDR2 SQIVND, per germline (reference sequence). The CDR3 region is CASSIGTGEGTDTQYF. The CDR3 nucleotides read TGTGCCAGTAGTATTGGGACAGGGGAAGGAACAGATACGCAGTATTTT. Drawing the rest from reference TRBV19 and TRBJ2-3, the complete variable domain is DGGITQSPKYLFRKEGQNVTLSCEQNLNHDAMYWYRQDPGQGLRLIYYSQIVNDFQKGDIAEGYSVSREKKESFPLTVTSAQKNPTAFYLCASSIGTGEGTDTQYFGPGTRLTVL.

There are many counts of this clone. This rearrangement joins TRBV7-2 to TRBJ2-1; 7 nucleotides match TRBD2. CDR1 is SGHTA and CDR2 is FQGNSA in the germline V gene. Trimming at V came to 5 bases and at J to 2 bases, leaving 15 bases not matched to a gene. This CDR3 has 18 residues. The CDR3 here is CASSRPFGGSPTYNEQFF. CDR3 sequence (DNA): TGTGCCAGCAGCCGGCCCTTCGGGGGGTCCCCTACCTACAATGAGCAGTTCTTC. The whole variable domain, filled in from reference TRBV7-2 and TRBJ2-1, reads GAGVSQSPSNKVTEKGKDVELRCDPISGHTALYWYRQSLGQGLEFLIYFQGNSAPDKSGLPSDRFSAERTGGSVSTLTIQRTQQEDSAVYLCASSRPFGGSPTYNEQFFGPGTRLTVL.

This sequence joins TRBV5-5 and TRBJ2-5, with TRBD2 identical over 11 bases. V lost 0 bases and J lost 5; bases outside the gene matches: 6. Germline CDR1 reads SGHKS; CDR2 reads YYEKEE (reference sequence). This CDR3 is 16 amino acids long. CDR3 sequence (DNA): TGTGCCAGCAGCTTGGAACTAGCGGGAGTACGGGAGACCCAGTACTTC. This gives the protein CASSLELAGVRETQYF.

This clone has more than one count but fewer than ten. The V gene is TRBV4-3, the J gene TRBJ2-7; tentatively, D is TRBD1 (6 bases). CDR1 is LGHNA, CDR2 YSLEER, per germline. The V and J ends lost 3 bases and 0 bases respectively, with 9 bases between them. This CDR3 comprises 14 residues. For the CDR3, the DNA is TGCGCCAGCAGCCAGGGACATCTCTCCTACGAGCAGTACTTC. Translated, it gives CASSQGHLSYEQYF.